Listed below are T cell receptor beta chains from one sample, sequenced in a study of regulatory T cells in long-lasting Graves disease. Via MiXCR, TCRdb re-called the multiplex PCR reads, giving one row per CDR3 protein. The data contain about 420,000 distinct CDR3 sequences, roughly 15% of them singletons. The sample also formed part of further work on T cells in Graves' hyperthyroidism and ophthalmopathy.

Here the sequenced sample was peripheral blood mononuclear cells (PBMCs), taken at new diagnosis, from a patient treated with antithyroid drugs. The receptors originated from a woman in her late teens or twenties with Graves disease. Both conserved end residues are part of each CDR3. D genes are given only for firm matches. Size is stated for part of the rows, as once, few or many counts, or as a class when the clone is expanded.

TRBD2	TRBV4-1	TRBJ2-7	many	CASSQDVAGDYEQYF	TGCGCCAGCAGCCAAGATGTAGCGGGAGATTACGAGCAGTACTTC
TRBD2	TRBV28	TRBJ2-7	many	CASRTSEIRAYF	TGTGCCAGCAGGACTAGCGAAATACGAGCGTACTTC
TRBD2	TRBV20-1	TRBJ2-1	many	CSASSLAGGSLGNEQFF	TGCAGTGCTAGTTCTCTAGCGGGTGGATCATTGGGGAATGAGCAGTTCTTC
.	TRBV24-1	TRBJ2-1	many	CATSGRSAAHTGSSNEQFF	TGTGCCACCAGTGGACGCTCGGCCGCCCATACGGGGTCCTCCAATGAGCAGTTCTTC
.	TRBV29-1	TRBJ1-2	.	CSVETGMSYTF	TGCAGCGTTGAAACAGGGATGAGCTACACCTTC
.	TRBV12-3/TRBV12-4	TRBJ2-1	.	CASSLQGVGQNEQFF	TGTGCCAGCAGTTTACAAGGGGTAGGGCAAAATGAGCAGTTCTTC
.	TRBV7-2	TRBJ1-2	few	CASSPGRSHYGYTF	TGTGCCAGCAGCCCTGGGAGAAGCCACTATGGCTACACCTTC
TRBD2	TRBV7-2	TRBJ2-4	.	CASSLAVVAGVGNEQYF	TGTGCCAGCAGCTTAGCGGTGGTAGCGGGAGTAGGCAATGAGCAGTACTTC
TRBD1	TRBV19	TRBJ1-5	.	CASSYRDRVSNQPQHF	TGTGCCAGTAGCTACCGGGACAGGGTTAGCAATCAGCCCCAGCATTTT
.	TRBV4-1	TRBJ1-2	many	CASSQGWRDPYGYTF	TGCGCCAGCAGCCAAGGATGGCGGGACCCATATGGCTACACCTTC
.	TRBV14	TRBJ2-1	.	CASSPPGLLRGNEQFF	TGTGCCAGCAGCCCGCCGGGACTCCTCCGGGGAAATGAGCAGTTCTTC
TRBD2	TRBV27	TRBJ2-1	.	CASSSGLAVTYEQFF	TGTGCCAGCAGTTCAGGACTAGCGGTGACCTACGAGCAGTTCTTC
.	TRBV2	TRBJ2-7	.	CASSDPHRSLASYEQYF	TGTGCCAGCAGCGATCCCCACAGGTCTTTGGCCTCCTACGAGCAGTACTTC
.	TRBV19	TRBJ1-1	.	CASSIVRDTEAFF	TGTGCCAGTAGTATCGTCAGAGACACTGAAGCTTTCTTT
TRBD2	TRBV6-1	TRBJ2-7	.	CASKLAGDFYVYEQYF	TGTGCCAGCAAACTAGCGGGAGATTTCTACGTCTACGAGCAGTACTTC
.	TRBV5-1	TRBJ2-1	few	CASSFEEGNEQFF	TGCGCCAGCAGCTTCGAGGAGGGAAATGAGCAGTTCTTC
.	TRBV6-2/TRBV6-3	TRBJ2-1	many	CASSYSREYNEQFF	TGTGCCAGCAGTTACTCGAGGGAATACAATGAGCAGTTCTTC
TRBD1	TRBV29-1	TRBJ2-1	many	CSARAEGARSYNEQFF	TGCAGCGCGAGGGCCGAGGGGGCGCGGAGCTACAATGAGCAGTTCTTC
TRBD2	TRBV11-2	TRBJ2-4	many	CASSSYSGRATNIQYF	TGTGCCAGCAGCTCCTATAGCGGGAGGGCCACAAACATTCAGTACTTC
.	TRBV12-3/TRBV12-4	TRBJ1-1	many	CASSLNERNTEAFF	TGTGCCAGCAGTTTAAACGAGAGGAACACTGAAGCTTTCTTT
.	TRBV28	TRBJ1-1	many	CALRGGDRSEAFF	TGTGCCCTAAGGGGGGGCGATCGCTCTGAAGCTTTCTTT
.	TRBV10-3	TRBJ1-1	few	CAITSTAMNTEAFF	TGTGCCATCACCTCGACAGCGATGAACACTGAAGCTTTCTTT
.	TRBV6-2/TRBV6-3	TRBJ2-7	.	CAIASRAYEQYF	TGTGCCATAGCTAGTCGGGCCTACGAGCAGTACTTC
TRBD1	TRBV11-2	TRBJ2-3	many	CASSSKPSGTGRTDTQYF	TGTGCCAGCAGCTCGAAGCCCTCCGGGACAGGGAGGACAGATACGCAGTATTTT
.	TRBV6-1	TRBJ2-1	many	CASSEGPGSSYNEQFF	TGTGCCAGCAGTGAAGGCCCAGGGAGCTCCTACAATGAGCAGTTCTTC
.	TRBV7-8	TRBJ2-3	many	CASSLLRGGLSDTQYF	TGTGCCAGCAGCTTATTACGCGGGGGCCTATCAGATACGCAGTATTTT
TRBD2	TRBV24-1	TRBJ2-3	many	CATSTEAGATDTQYF	TGTGCCACCAGCACCGAAGCGGGAGCGACAGATACGCAGTATTTT